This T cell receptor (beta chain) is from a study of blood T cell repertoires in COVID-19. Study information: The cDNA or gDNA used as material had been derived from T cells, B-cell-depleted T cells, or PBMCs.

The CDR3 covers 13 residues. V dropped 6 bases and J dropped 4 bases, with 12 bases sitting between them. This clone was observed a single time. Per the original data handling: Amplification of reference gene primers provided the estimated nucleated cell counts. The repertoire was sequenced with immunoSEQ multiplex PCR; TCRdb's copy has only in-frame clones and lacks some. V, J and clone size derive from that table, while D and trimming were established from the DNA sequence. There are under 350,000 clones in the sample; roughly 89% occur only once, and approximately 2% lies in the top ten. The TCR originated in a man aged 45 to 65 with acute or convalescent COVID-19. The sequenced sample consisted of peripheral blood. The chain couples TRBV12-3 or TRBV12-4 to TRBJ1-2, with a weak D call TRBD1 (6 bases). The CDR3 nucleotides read TGTGCCAGCAGCCGGACAGCCACCTATGGCTACACCTTC. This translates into CASSRTATYGYTF.